The subject of this entry is one T cell receptor (beta chain). Repertoires were generated with immunoSEQ multiplex PCR, while TCRdb's copy carries only in-frame clones and drops some. The table shows 59,000 or so clones, with less than 85% occurring only once. The source of the sample is a study of blood T cell repertoires in COVID-19. V was clipped by 4 bases and J by 0 bases; unmatched bases: 6. Germline lookup yields CDR1 KGHDR and CDR2 SFDVKD. The length of the CDR3 is 16 residues. Sequencing was carried out using peripheral blood. The genes are TRBV24-1 and TRBJ2-5; 8 bases match TRBD1. The TCR comes from a human donor in a cohort sampled during active COVID-19. This CDR3 reads CATSDPGQAYQETQYF. CDR3 nucleotides: TGTGCCACCAGTGACCCGGGACAGGCGTACCAAGAGACCCAGTACTTC.